The source of this T cell receptor (beta chain) is a study of regulatory T cells in long-lasting Graves disease. V was clipped by 5 bases and J by 4 bases; unmatched bases: 7. The germline gives CDR1 LNHDA, CDR2 SQIVND (reference sequence). The CDR3 loop spans 15 amino acids. Indicated time point: persistent/refractory GD, antithyroid drugs over 5 years with positive TRAb. PBMC-extracted RNA yielded the TCR library. Arm-PCR with iRepertoire HTBI primers amplified the CDR3 regions for these TCR beta libraries. MiXCR was run by TCRdb on the multiplex PCR reads, yielding one entry per CDR3 protein. The sample gives around 430,000 distinct CDR3 sequences, 20% to 25% of which show up once; 13% is in the top ten. This clonotype was observed a few times.

The rearrangement uses TRBV19 and TRBJ1-5; 8 bases match TRBD1. This TCR derives from a female donor with Graves disease. The specimen comprised peripheral blood mononuclear cells (PBMCs), sampled when the disease was refractory, from a patient treated with antithyroid drugs. The CDR3 DNA follows: TGTGCCAGTAGTGAAACCCGGGACAGGAATCAGCCCCAGCATTTT. The encoded protein is CASSETRDRNQPQHF.